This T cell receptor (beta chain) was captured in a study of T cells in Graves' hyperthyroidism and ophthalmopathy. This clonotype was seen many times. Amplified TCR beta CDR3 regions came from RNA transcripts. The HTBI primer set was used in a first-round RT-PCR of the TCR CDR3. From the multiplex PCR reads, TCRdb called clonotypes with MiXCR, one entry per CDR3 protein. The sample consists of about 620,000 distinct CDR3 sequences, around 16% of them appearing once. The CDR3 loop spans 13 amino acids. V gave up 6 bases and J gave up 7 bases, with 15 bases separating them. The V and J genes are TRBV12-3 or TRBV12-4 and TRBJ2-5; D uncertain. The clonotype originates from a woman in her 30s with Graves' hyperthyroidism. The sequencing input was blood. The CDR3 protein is CASSSGDMGTQYF. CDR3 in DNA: TGTGCCAGCAGCTCCGGTGATATGGGGACCCAGTACTTC.